What follows are 22 T cell receptor beta chains derived from one specimen sequenced in a study of identical twins listed by TCRdb under 2016. Libraries were made using 5' RACE. Sequencing was carried out with an Illumina HiSeq 2000. Clones were called with MiXCR by TCRdb after fastp trimmed the public reads at Q25, and only in-frame beta chains were retained. Entries are consolidated by CDR3 protein sequence, retaining the most common genes and DNA. The sample table holds 1.5 million to 2 million distinct CDR3 sequences, of which around a third were seen once. The ten largest clones take up less than 0.35% of the sample. The sample comprised cord blood. The receptors were gathered from a newborn girl in good health.

There are a few counts of this clonotype. The chain links TRBV29-1 to TRBJ2-4; 8 bases map to TRBD1. Gene TRBJ2-7 matches the end of the DNA better, so the J call may be wrong. Germline V lookup: CDR1 SQVTM, CDR2 ANQGSEA. CDR3 length: 13 amino acids. The DNA of the CDR3 is TGCAGCGGAGGGCAGGGGGCTGGATACGAGCAGTACTTC. Translation gives CSGGQGAGYEQYF.

This clonotype was counted a single time. One end of the junction varies from germline; a read error may be responsible. The chain couples TRBV27 to TRBJ1-2, with unresolved D. Germline loops: CDR1 MNHEY, CDR2 SMNVEV (reference sequence). This CDR3 contains 15 residues. The CDR3 nucleotides read TGTGCCAGCGGTTTGAGACCCGACTTTAACTATGGCTACACCTTC. Its protein product is CASGLRPDFNYGYTF.

The rearrangement links TRBV3-1 to TRBJ2-5; D perhaps matches TRBD2 (6 bases). The CDR3 has 16 residues. CDR1 and CDR2 from the germline V gene are LGHDT and YNNKEL (reference sequence). V was cut by 4 bases and J by 1 base, with 16 bases left in between. This chain's CDR3 is CASSPRGNTIQETQYF. Here the CDR3 DNA reads TGTGCCAGCAGCCCACGGGGGAATACTATCCAAGAGACCCAGTACTTC.

Remarks on this clonotype: The germline gene is not matched at one end of the junction; a read error may be the cause. The rearrangement uses TRBV20-1 and TRBJ2-7; D not certain. The CDR3 runs to 14 residues. From germline, CDR1 is DFQATT and CDR2 SNEGSKA (reference sequence). CDR3 sequence reads: CSARDPLRSFEEYF. CDR3 DNA sequence: TGCAGTGCTAGAGATCCACTAAGGTCGTTCGAGGAGTACTTC.

CDR3 amino acids: CASSLVASDTDTQYF. CDR3 nucleotides: TGCGCCAGCAGCTTGGTAGCTAGCGACACAGATACGCAGTATTTT. The chain recombines TRBV5-1 with TRBJ2-3; perhaps TRBD2 as D (6 bases). CDR3 length: 15 amino acids. In germline, CDR1 is SGHRS, CDR2 YFSETQ. The germline V and J ends were trimmed by 0 bases and 2 bases, with 10 bases remaining between them.

The rearrangement joins TRBV27 to TRBJ2-7; the match to TRBD1 covers 9 bases. This CDR3 comprises 15 residues. Germline-derived CDR1 and CDR2 are MNHEY and SMNVEV (reference sequence). V was pared by 6 bases and J by 10 bases, with 16 bases of the junction left unmatched. This CDR3 is CASSTSGTGRGIQYF. CDR3 nucleotides: TGTGCCAGCAGCACCTCCGGGACAGGGAGGGGTATTCAGTACTTC.

In this sample, this clonotype turned up a few times. The V call is TRBV27, the J call TRBJ2-7; D perhaps matches TRBD2 (6 bases). CDR3 size: 15 residues. V gave up 6 bases and J gave up 1 base, with 16 bases separating them. In germline, CDR1 is MNHEY, CDR2 SMNVEV (reference sequence). CDR3 nucleotides: TGTGCCAGCAGCTTCTCGCTGGGGGGTTCCTACGAGCAGTACTTC. This translates into CASSFSLGGSYEQYF.

This clonotype was observed a few times. Compared with germline, one end of the junction differs, possibly owing to a read error. The V and J genes are TRBV11-1 and TRBJ2-1; 11 bases are shared with TRBD2. Germline loops: CDR1 SGHAT, CDR2 FQDESV (reference sequence). The CDR3 has 15 amino acids. The CDR3: CASSIAGGENNEQFF. Here the CDR3 DNA reads TGTGCCAGCAGCATAGCGGGAGGGGAAAACAATGAGCAGTTCTTC. Together with reference TRBV11-1 and TRBJ2-1, the CDR3 gives the full variable domain: EAEVAQSPRYKITEKSQAVAFWCDPISGHATLYWYRQILGQGPELLVQFQDESVVDDSQLPKDRFSAERLKGVDSTLKIQPAELGDSAMYLCASSIAGGENNEQFFGPGTRLTVL.

The sample holds a few counts of this clonotype. The rearrangement uses TRBV20-1 and TRBJ2-1, with TRBD2 identical over 11 bases. The trim removed 2 bases at V and 9 bases at J, leaving 12 bases unmatched. The germline V gene has CDR1 DFQATT and CDR2 SNEGSKA (reference sequence). The CDR3 contains 16 residues. CDR3: CSARPLHSGGAGEQFF. The CDR3 DNA sequence: TGCAGTGCTAGACCACTCCATAGCGGGGGGGCTGGTGAGCAGTTCTTC.

This clonotype was counted at least ten times. This chain joins TRBV12-3 or TRBV12-4 and TRBJ2-3; D is uncertain. The CDR3 consists of 12 residues. Trimming left V 5 bases short and J 0 bases short, with 3 bases between. The CDR3 sequence: CASSTSTDTQYF. CDR3 coding DNA: TGTGCCAGCAGTACTAGCACAGATACGCAGTATTTT.

V is TRBV2 and J is TRBJ2-1, with 9 bases that match TRBD1. V lost 4 bases to trimming and J lost 5 bases; unmatched junction nucleotides: 3. Germline V gene lookup returns CDR1 SNHLY and CDR2 FYNNEI. The length of the CDR3 is 14 residues. Here the CDR3 reads CASSADRGDNEQFF. CDR3 nucleotides: TGTGCCAGCAGTGCAGACAGGGGGGACAATGAGCAGTTCTTC. The variable domain in full, completed from reference TRBV2 and TRBJ2-1, reads EPEVTQTPSHQVTQMGQEVILRCVPISNHLYFYWYRQILGQKVEFLVSFYNNEISEKSEIFDDQFSVERPDGSNFTLKIRSTKLEDSAMYFCASSADRGDNEQFFGPGTRLTVL.

In its sample, this clonotype was seen a few times. The CDR3: CASSLGQADEQYF. CDR3 nucleotides: TGCGCCAGCAGCTTGGGACAGGCGGACGAGCAGTACTTC. This chain uses TRBV5-1 with TRBJ2-5; D may be TRBD1 (6 bases). The DNA matches TRBJ2-7 better at its end, which makes the J call doubtful. The CDR3 is 13 amino acids. CDR1 is SGHRS and CDR2 is YFSETQ in the germline V gene.

This rearrangement joins TRBV7-9 to TRBJ2-1; the D is unclear. The J call may not be correct, given that the DNA end is closer to TRBJ2-7. This CDR3 has 14 residues. The germline gives CDR1 SEHNR, CDR2 FQNEAQ (reference sequence). The CDR3 DNA is TGTGCCAGCAGCTTAACAGAGGTTTACAATGAGCAGTACTTC. Residues: CASSLTEVYNEQYF.

This clonotype has only a few counts. V and J are TRBV7-8 and TRBJ2-5; 11 positions match TRBD2. Germline V gene sequence: CDR1 SGHVS, CDR2 FQNEAQ. The CDR3 is made up of 17 amino acids. V lost 6 bases and J lost 1; bases outside the gene matches: 10. The CDR3 DNA reads as TGTGCCAGCAGTTTTATCACCGGGACTAGCGGCCAAGAGACCCAGTACTTC. It codes for CASSFITGTSGQETQYF.

The rearrangement joins TRBV28 to TRBJ1-6, with TRBD1 identical over 8 bases. This CDR3 is built from 17 residues. Germline assignment: CDR1 MDHEN and CDR2 SYDVKM. V lost 5 bases, J lost 8 bases, and 14 bases stayed unmatched. The CDR3 DNA reads as TGTGCCAGCAGTACACTACTTCGACAGGGGCTTGATTCACCCCTCCACTTT. Translated: CASSTLLRQGLDSPLHF.

Comments on this clonotype: A much bigger clone sits one base away, suggesting this may be a read error. This CDR3 is CGVDRSGYEQFF. The CDR3 DNA reads as TGCGGCGTTGATAGATCGGGCTATGAGCAGTTCTTC. The gene calls are TRBV29-1 and TRBJ2-1; D gene uncertain. The germline V gene encodes CDR1 SQVTM and CDR2 ANQGSEA. This CDR3 has 12 residues.

This chain uses TRBV2 with TRBJ1-2, with no clear D. This CDR3 has 13 residues. V gave up 7 bases and J gave up 2 bases, with 11 bases separating them. CDR1 and CDR2 from the germline V gene are SNHLY and FYNNEI. CDR3 region: CASIPARNYGYTF. CDR3 nucleotides: TGTGCCAGCATCCCGGCCAGGAACTATGGCTACACCTTC. Combining the CDR3 with reference TRBV2 and TRBJ1-2 gives the whole variable domain EPEVTQTPSHQVTQMGQEVILRCVPISNHLYFYWYRQILGQKVEFLVSFYNNEISEKSEIFDDQFSVERPDGSNFTLKIRSTKLEDSAMYFCASIPARNYGYTFGSGTRLTVV.

V is TRBV25-1 and J is TRBJ2-1; D possibly corresponds to TRBD1 (6 bases). The length of the CDR3 is 18 residues. Germline CDR1 reads MGHDK; CDR2 reads SYGVNS. The V gene lost 1 base and the J gene lost 5 bases, with 21 bases spanning the gap. CDR3 sequence (DNA): TGTGCCAGCAGTGAATTGGGGGCAAAGTCAGGGACACACAATGAGCAGTTCTTC. Translated, it gives CASSELGAKSGTHNEQFF.

In its sample, this clonotype was seen a few times. The rearrangement links TRBV20-1 to TRBJ2-7; 11 bases line up with TRBD2. J lost 2 bases, V lost 5 bases, and 2 bases had no gene match. CDR1 is DFQATT and CDR2 is SNEGSKA in the germline V gene (reference sequence). The CDR3 runs 13 residues. In DNA form, the CDR3 reads TGCAGTGCTTATAGCGGGAGGGCCTACGAGCAGTACTTC. It translates to CSAYSGRAYEQYF.

The CDR3 DNA sequence: TGTGCCAGCAGTTACCCCGCTAGCGGGAGGAGAGAGACCCAGTTCTTC. Its translation is CASSYPASGRRETQFF. The chain couples TRBV28 to TRBJ2-1, with 11 bases aligning to TRBD2. Looked up from germline, CDR1 is MDHEN and CDR2 is SYDVKM. Trimming removed 4 bases from V and 13 bases from J; junction bases left unmatched: 15. The CDR3 has 16 amino acids.

This clonotype was picked up a small number of times. This chain uses TRBV18 with TRBJ2-5; D gene unclear. V gave up 4 bases and J gave up 4 bases, with 7 bases separating them. This CDR3 has 12 residues. CDR1 is KGHSH and CDR2 is LQKENI in the germline V gene. The CDR3 spells CASSRGIETQYF. The CDR3, as DNA: TGTGCCAGCTCACGGGGAATAGAGACCCAGTACTTC.

This clonotype has more than one count but fewer than ten. The chain recombines TRBV24-1 with TRBJ2-7, with 7 bases identical to TRBD2. V shed 6 bases and J 0 bases; nucleotides not matched to a gene: 4. This CDR3 spans 14 amino acids. Germline-derived CDR1 and CDR2 are KGHDR and SFDVKD. This CDR3 is CATSRGGPSYEQYF. The CDR3 DNA reads as TGTGCCACCAGTCGGGGAGGGCCCTCCTACGAGCAGTACTTC.